The text below deals with one TCR beta chain. This clone was picked up one time. Its antigen is currently not known. There are no base qualities to consult, and no much larger clone falls within one base. This specimen belongs to a study of blood T cell repertoires in COVID-19 (dated by TCRdb to the early 2020s). Study-wide context: The collaborator samples originated in the United States, Italy and Spain and spanned the acute and convalescent phases of COVID-19. The dataset comprised deeply sampled blood TCRbeta repertoires from subjects exposed to, actively infected with, or recovered from COVID-19. Where available, HLA class I and class II types were obtained from metadata supplied by the sample provider rather than from assay-based typing. A de-identified subject ID, COVID-19 status, age in years and sex were almost always included in the sample metadata. The samples were drawn from the first 160 participants of the ongoing ImmuneRACE study and from 950 to 1,500 subjects provided by 6 global collaborators. The repertoires were released in a freely available public database meant as a resource for research on the immune response to SARS-CoV-2. The material from the prospective study consisted of cDNA or gDNA derived from T cells, B-cell-depleted T cells, or PBMCs.

TCRbeta CDR3 regions were amplified from genomic DNA by means of the immunoSEQ Assay, a bias-controlled multiplex PCR. In the source study's methods: Within the assay, amplification of reference gene primers was used to estimate how many nucleated cells each sample contained. To quantify the absolute abundance of each unique TCRbeta CDR3 rearrangement, sequence reads were collapsed and filtered. Productive Simpson clonality was computed per sample as the square root of Simpson's diversity index over productive rearrangements. Drawn from immuneACCESS, this table holds only the in-frame rearrangements with V and J called that TCRdb kept. Clones are partly lost; checked studies trace under half to an unresolved V gene and leave the rest unexplained. The DNA gave D and trimming, while V, J and clone size come from that table. The sample table contains more than 80,000 clones; only one count was recorded for about three quarters of them. Of the sample, around 6.2% is held by the ten largest clones.

Study-wide findings and limitations: How much clinical and demographic metadata was included differed by source and by participant, and the metadata was provided uncurated.

CDR1 SNHLY and CDR2 FYNNEI were looked up in the germline V gene. The CDR3 contains 12 residues, cysteine and phenylalanine counted. The CDR3 DNA has 36 bases and is translated from base 1. Trimming at the junction amounts to 8 bases on V and 9 bases on J, and the germline ends lie 11 bases apart. At one collaborating source in Seattle, patients were enrolled during active infection and were followed longitudinally through the course of disease. Each collaborating institution followed its own protocols to collect whole blood in K2EDTA tubes. Collaborator samples were shipped for TCRbeta analysis as frozen whole blood, isolated PBMCs, or DNA extracted from either sample type.

This sequence uses TRBV2 and TRBJ1-6; there is no confident call for the D gene. Material: peripheral blood. The receptor's source is an elderly man with COVID-19, enrolled during active disease. The DNA sequence is TGTGCCAGCTCAGACCCTAGTTCACCCCTCCACTTT. It codes for CASSDPSSPLHF.